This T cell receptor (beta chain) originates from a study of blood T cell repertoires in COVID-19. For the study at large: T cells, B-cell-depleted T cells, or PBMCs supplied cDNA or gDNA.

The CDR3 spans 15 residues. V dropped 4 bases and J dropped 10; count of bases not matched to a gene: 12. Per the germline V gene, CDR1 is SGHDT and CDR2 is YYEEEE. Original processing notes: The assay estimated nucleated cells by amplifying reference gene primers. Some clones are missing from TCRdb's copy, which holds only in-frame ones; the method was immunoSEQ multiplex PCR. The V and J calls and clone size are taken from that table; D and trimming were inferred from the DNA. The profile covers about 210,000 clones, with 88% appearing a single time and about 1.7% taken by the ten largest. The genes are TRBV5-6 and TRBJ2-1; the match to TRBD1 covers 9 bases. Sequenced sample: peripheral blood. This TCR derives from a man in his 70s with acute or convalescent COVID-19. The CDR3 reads CASSPKRTGTGEQFF. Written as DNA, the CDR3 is TGTGCCAGCAGCCCCAAAAGGACAGGGACAGGGGAGCAGTTCTTC.